This TCR beta chain stems from a study of Graves' ophthalmopathy and Graves' hyperthyroidism. Trimming removed 4 bases at V and 0 bases at J, with 16 bases between. The CDR3 extends over 18 amino acids. In germline, CDR1 is MNHNS, CDR2 SASEGT. RNA served as the template for amplifying TCR beta CDR3 regions. HTBI primers primed a first-round RT-PCR, and a second-round multiplex PCR followed. TCRdb re-derived calls from the multiplex PCR reads in MiXCR, one entry per CDR3 protein. Of just over 600,000 distinct CDR3 sequences listed, about 20% were seen once; the top ten hold approximately 7.7%. This clonotype was obtained from a young woman with stable Graves' hyperthyroidism. Some clones in this sample may be carry-over from other donors' samples. This chain joins TRBV6-1 and TRBJ2-6; the D gene is possibly TRBD1 (6 bases). The specimen sequenced was peripheral blood. As DNA, the CDR3 is TGTGCCAGCAGTGCCGTACCGGGACACAGCTCTGGGGCCAACGTCCTGACTTTC. It is translated as CASSAVPGHSSGANVLTF.